This T cell receptor beta chain was sequenced for a study of blood T cell repertoires in COVID-19. Study-wide background: Sources were T cells, B-cell-depleted T cells, or PBMCs; the material itself was cDNA or gDNA.

Profiled with immunoSEQ multiplex PCR; TCRdb holds only in-frame clones, not every one. The sample lists approximately 190,000 clones, approximately 84% occurring once. Germline V lookup: CDR1 MDHEN, CDR2 SYDVKM. The CDR3 has 17 amino acids. Trimming shortened V by 6 bases and J by 3 bases, and 21 bases separated the two germline ends. In this sample, this clone turned up once. This chain uses TRBV28 with TRBJ1-5; D is possibly TRBD1 (6 bases). This receptor was identified in a human donor with acute or convalescent COVID-19. The donor label of this sample is uncertain. Sample: peripheral blood. The CDR3 DNA reads as TGTGCCAGCAGGAGACGACAGGTACTCTGGGACAATCAGCCCCAGCATTTT. It encodes CASRRRQVLWDNQPQHF.